The 18 T cell receptor beta chains presented below share a single source sample, sequenced in a study of cytomegalovirus exposure and HLA in healthy donors. Libraries were prepared by immunoSEQ multiplex PCR; TCRdb keeps only in-frame clonotypes and omits some of them. Among 150,000 to 200,000 clones, approximately 81% were seen once, and the ten largest hold roughly 15%. Sample: PBMCs. Receptors originate from a young man in good health and CMV-seropositive.

The chain combines TRBV5-1 with TRBJ1-1; no clear D gene. The V gene's germline CDR1 is SGHRS and CDR2 YFSETQ. The CDR3 contains 15 residues. Trimming took 5 bases from V and 1 from J, leaving 15 bases between them. CDR3 nucleotides: TGCGCCAGCAGAGAGGGTGCCTCTGGGAACACTGAAGCTTTCTTT. This gives the protein CASREGASGNTEAFF.

This clone was found many times. The chain couples TRBV6-4 to TRBJ1-5, with D perhaps matching TRBD1 (5 bases). This CDR3 has 14 residues. V shed 10 bases and J shed 5 bases, with 18 bases lying between them. CDR1 is MRHNA, CDR2 SNTAGT, per germline. CDR3 coding DNA: TGTGCCAACAACGCAGGGTGGCGGCATCAGCCCCAGCATTTT. Translating gives CANNAGWRHQPQHF.

V and J are TRBV2 and TRBJ1-5; tentatively, D is TRBD1 (5 bases). CDR1 and CDR2 from the germline V gene are SNHLY and FYNNEI. With 8 bases removed from V and 0 bases from J, the gap between germline ends came to 14 bases. The CDR3 has 15 residues. This CDR3 is CASSGGGGSNQPQHF. The CDR3 coding sequence is TGTGCCAGCTCGGGGGGAGGAGGTAGCAATCAGCCCCAGCATTTT.

This CDR3 is CASSRTSGADTQYF. The DNA of the CDR3 is TGTGCCAGCAGCCGGACTAGCGGGGCAGATACGCAGTATTTT. The chain has TRBV11-3 and TRBJ2-3; 12 positions match TRBD2. Germline trimming cut 5 bases from V and 4 bases from J; bases unmatched to any gene: 1. CDR1 SGHNT and CDR2 YENEEA come from the germline V gene. The length of the CDR3 is 14 residues.

The chain's CDR3 is CASSSVDRVEAFF. CDR3 DNA sequence: TGTGCCAGCAGTTCCGTCGACAGGGTAGAAGCTTTCTTT. The gene calls are TRBV28 and TRBJ1-1; 7 nucleotides agree with TRBD1. Germline CDR1 is MDHEN and CDR2 is SYDVKM. With V trimmed by 4 bases and J by 8 bases, 7 bases remained unmatched. The CDR3 sequence is 13 residues long. The complete variable domain, with remaining parts taken from reference TRBV28 and TRBJ1-1, reads DVKVTQSSRYLVKRTGEKVFLECVQDMDHENMFWYRQDPGLGLRLIYFSYDVKMKEKGDIPEGYSVSREKKERFSLILESASTNQTSMYLCASSSVDRVEAFFGQGTRLTVV.

Concerning this clone itself: The sample has other DNA sequences that encode this CDR3 too. The chain carries TRBV18 and TRBJ1-2; TRBD1 aligns across 8 bases. The germline CDR1 and CDR2 sequences are KGHSH and LQKENI. V dropped 2 bases and J dropped 6; count of bases not matched to a gene: 5. The CDR3 length is 14 residues. The CDR3, as DNA: TGTGCCAGCTCACCAGTCGGACAGGGAGATGGCTACACCTTC. Protein: CASSPVGQGDGYTF.

The sample holds a few counts of this clone. This chain connects TRBV30 to TRBJ1-3, with D unresolved. Trimming pared 2 bases from V and 0 bases from J, leaving 8 bases between. Germline values: CDR1 GTSNPN, CDR2 SVGIG (reference sequence). The CDR3 extends over 14 amino acids. As DNA, the CDR3 is TGTGCCTGGAGTTCGGGGTTCTCTGGAAACACCATATATTTT. Its translation is CAWSSGFSGNTIYF.

This clone appeared once. The J gene is TRBJ2-2, the V gene TRBV7-9, with 8 bases identical to TRBD2. The CDR3 is made up of 13 amino acids. V was clipped by 3 bases and J by 8 bases; unmatched bases: 2. In germline, CDR1 is SEHNR, CDR2 FQNEAQ (reference sequence). The CDR3 region is CASSFSGEGELFF. Written as DNA, the CDR3 is TGTGCCAGCAGCTTTAGCGGGGAAGGGGAGCTGTTTTTT.

The V gene is TRBV6-5, the J gene TRBJ1-5; D is perhaps TRBD1 (5 bases). The CDR3 is 13 residues long. Germline assignment: CDR1 MNHEY and CDR2 SVGAGI. Trimming shortened V by 2 bases and J by 4 bases, and 6 bases separated the two germline ends. Written as DNA, the CDR3 is TGTGCCAGCAGTTACCGGGGGAATCAGCCCCAGCATTTT. It encodes CASSYRGNQPQHF.

The CDR3 loop is CASSLYSSSPLHF. In DNA form, the CDR3 reads TGTGCCAGCAGTTTATACAGCTCTTCACCCCTCCACTTT. The gene calls are TRBV27 and TRBJ1-6; D remains ambiguous. CDR3 length: 13 residues. The V gene's germline CDR1 is MNHEY and CDR2 SMNVEV (reference sequence). Trimming removed 1 base at V and 9 bases at J, with 7 bases between.

The rearrangement joins TRBV28 to TRBJ1-1, with D perhaps TRBD1 (6 bases). The CDR3 is made up of 14 amino acids. With 2 bases removed from V and 11 bases from J, the gap between germline ends came to 18 bases. Germline lookup yields CDR1 MDHEN and CDR2 SYDVKM. The CDR3 protein is CASSLPAGTNHAFF. The CDR3 coding sequence is TGTGCCAGCAGTTTACCGGCCGGGACAAATCACGCTTTCTTT.

This clone was picked up one time. The chain uses TRBV11-2 and TRBJ2-3; D call uncertain. The germline CDR1 and CDR2 sequences are SGHAT and FQNNGV. The CDR3 loop spans 17 amino acids. V was shortened by 1 base and J by 0 bases, with 14 bases between the two germline ends. The chain's CDR3 is CASSLVSGPSSTDTQYF. In DNA form, the CDR3 reads TGTGCCAGCAGCTTAGTATCGGGTCCCTCTAGCACAGATACGCAGTATTTT.

This clone was counted between two and nine times. The rearrangement uses TRBV30 and TRBJ1-1; D remains ambiguous. The CDR3 is 11 amino acids. In germline, CDR1 is GTSNPN, CDR2 SVGIG (reference sequence). The germline V and J ends were trimmed by 4 bases and 4 bases, with 7 bases remaining between them. In DNA, the CDR3 is TGTGCCTGGAACCTAGGCACTGAAGCTTTCTTT. Its translation is CAWNLGTEAFF.

This chain joins TRBV28 and TRBJ2-7; a possible D gene is TRBD2 (6 bases). The V gene's germline CDR1 is MDHEN and CDR2 SYDVKM. The CDR3 consists of 17 residues. Deletions cut 1 base from V and 4 bases from J, with 20 bases between. This CDR3 is CASSLSIAIGRNYEQYF. The DNA for the CDR3 is TGTGCCAGCAGTTTATCTATAGCGATCGGGAGAAATTACGAGCAGTACTTC.

The rearrangement joins TRBV5-4 to TRBJ2-2; TRBD2 matches at 11 bases. The CDR3 loop spans 17 amino acids. The germline V gene encodes CDR1 SGHNT and CDR2 YYREEE (reference sequence). The V and J ends lost 4 bases and 4 bases, in that order; junction bases with no gene match: 9. CDR3 nucleotide sequence: TGTGCCAGCAGCCCATCCGGGACTAGCGGCACCACCGGGGAGCTGTTTTTT. Protein: CASSPSGTSGTTGELFF.

V is TRBV27 and J is TRBJ1-1; D remains ambiguous. The CDR3 loop spans 14 amino acids. Germline V lookup: CDR1 MNHEY, CDR2 SMNVEV (reference sequence). Between the trimmed V and J ends, which lost 4 bases and 0 bases, there was a span of 9 bases. For the CDR3, the DNA is TGTGCCAGCAGTTATGGCACGATGAACACTGAAGCTTTCTTT. It yields the protein CASSYGTMNTEAFF.

This chain uses TRBV6-1 with TRBJ1-2, with a tentative D call TRBD1 (6 bases). Germline loops: CDR1 MNHNS, CDR2 SASEGT. The CDR3 spans 14 residues. Trimming left V 1 base short and J 3 bases short, with 9 bases between. The CDR3, as DNA: TGTGCCAGCAGTGAAGACGGGACATACTATGGCTACACCTTC. Protein sequence: CASSEDGTYYGYTF.

This clone was picked up a small number of times. The rearrangement uses TRBV28 and TRBJ1-5; no reliable D call. CDR3 size: 12 residues. Germline CDR1 MDHEN, CDR2 SYDVKM. Trimming shortened V by 2 bases and J by 16 bases, and 15 bases separated the two germline ends. CDR3 nucleotides: TGTGCCAGCAGTTTACCGGGGAACTCACCACATTTT. This translates into CASSLPGNSPHF.